This entry describes one T cell receptor beta chain. Assay: immunoSEQ multiplex PCR; the TCRdb copy retains only in-frame clones and omits some. The table records 200,000 or so clones, roughly 77% of them present only once. The data derive from a study of cytotoxic CD8 clonotypes in ibrutinib-treated CLL. Genomic DNA for TCR beta libraries, around 2 micrograms, came from cryopreserved PBMCs. The CDR3 has 13 amino acids. Trimming shortened V by 6 bases and J by 5 bases, and 13 bases separated the two germline ends. The germline gives CDR1 MNHNY, CDR2 SVGAGI (reference sequence). This clonotype was sampled from a human donor with chronic lymphocytic leukemia. The chain couples TRBV6-6 to TRBJ1-2, with D uncertain. The sequencing used PBMCs, collected after 12 months of ibrutinib treatment. The CDR3 region is CASSPLTLYGYTF. CDR3 DNA sequence: TGTGCCAGCAGCCCTTTAACCCTATATGGCTACACCTTC.